This is a list of T cell receptor beta chains from one sample in a study of Graves' ophthalmopathy and Graves' hyperthyroidism. TCRdb re-called the multiplex PCR reads through MiXCR, storing one row per CDR3 protein. The sample includes hundreds of thousands of distinct CDR3 sequences, approximately 22% of them seen just once. The sequenced material came from peripheral blood. These receptors were taken from a woman aged 18-30 years with stable Graves' hyperthyroidism. Some clones in this sample may be carry-over from other donors' samples. CDR3s include the opening cysteine and the closing phenylalanine or tryptophan. A D gene is named only where the DNA matches it firmly. Not all rows give a size; the values are once, few, many and, for expanded clones, a class.

CDR3 DNA	CDR3 protein	D gene	J gene	clone size	V gene
TGCAGCGCCGTGGGTAGCGGGGAGGGAGACACCGGGGAGCTGTTTTTT	CSAVGSGEGDTGELFF	TRBD2	TRBJ2-2	many	TRBV29-1
TGTGCCTGGAGTCGGGCCTTTGAAGCTTTCTTT	CAWSRAFEAFF	-	TRBJ1-1	-	TRBV30
TGCAGTGCTAGTAACTACGGAACGAACTATGGCTACACCTTC	CSASNYGTNYGYTF	-	TRBJ1-2	-	TRBV20-1
TGTGCCAGCAGTGAACGGCGATATAGCAATCAGCCCCAGCATTTT	CASSERRYSNQPQHF	-	TRBJ1-5	many	TRBV2
TGTGCCAGCAGTGTCGACGGAGATTACGAGCAGTACTTC	CASSVDGDYEQYF	-	TRBJ2-7	many	TRBV6-1
TGTGCCAGCAGCCCCACGCGATGGGAGCAGTACTTC	CASSPTRWEQYF	-	TRBJ2-7	-	TRBV11-2
TGTGCCAGCAGTTTTACGGATCAGCCCCAGCATTTT	CASSFTDQPQHF	-	TRBJ1-5	many	TRBV12-3/TRBV12-4
TGTGCCACCGCGCGACTAGAGAACACCGGGGAGCTGTTTTTT	CATARLENTGELFF	-	TRBJ2-2	-	TRBV24-1
TGTGCCACCAGTGAGGCAGGCGCTCAGCCCCAGCATTTT	CATSEAGAQPQHF	-	TRBJ1-5	-	TRBV24-1
TGTGCCAGCTCACCCGGACGGACTACTGAAGCTTTCTTT	CASSPGRTTEAFF	-	TRBJ1-1	few	TRBV18
TGCAGCGTCAGCCCCCAACCTTTCTGGGAGGGAACCCAAGAGACCCAGTACTTC	CSVSPQPFWEGTQETQYF	TRBD2	TRBJ2-5	few	TRBV29-1
TGTGCCAGCAGCGATACAAACAGGGCGGGGAACACTGAAGCTTTCTTT	CASSDTNRAGNTEAFF	-	TRBJ1-1	many	TRBV9
TGTGCCTGGAGCCCTCCGCAGGGGACACCCCTCCACTTT	CAWSPPQGTPLHF	-	TRBJ1-6	few	TRBV30
TGTGCCAGCAGTTACCACAGGGAGGGGGCAGAAGGCTACACCTTC	CASSYHREGAEGYTF	TRBD1	TRBJ1-2	many	TRBV6-5
TGTGCCAGCAGTCACCTTAACGGGGGGGTTAAGACCGGGGAGCTGTTTTTT	CASSHLNGGVKTGELFF	TRBD2	TRBJ2-2	many	TRBV6-4
TGTGCCAGCAGCTTCGACGGGGGAATCTACGAGCAGTACTTC	CASSFDGGIYEQYF	-	TRBJ2-7	-	TRBV7-8
TGCGCCAGCAGCTTTCCTGATAGGTCCGGCTACACCTTC	CASSFPDRSGYTF	-	TRBJ1-2	many	TRBV5-1
TGCGCCAGCAGCTCGGACAGGGGGCCTGGAAACACCATATATTTT	CASSSDRGPGNTIYF	TRBD1	TRBJ1-3	many	TRBV5-1
TGTGCCAGCAGCTTAACTGGGGGAGTCCTCACCGGGGAGCTGTTTTTT	CASSLTGGVLTGELFF	-	TRBJ2-2	many	TRBV7-3
TGTGCCAGCATAGAGATTCGACAGTCCTACGAGCAGTACTTC	CASIEIRQSYEQYF	-	TRBJ2-7	many	TRBV6-5
TGTGCCAGCAGCCTGAACACCGGGACACATTATGGCTACACCTTC	CASSLNTGTHYGYTF	-	TRBJ1-2	few	TRBV7-2
TGTGCCAGCAGTTTGGGTACAGTGAACACTGAAGCTTTCTTT	CASSLGTVNTEAFF	-	TRBJ1-1	many	TRBV5-1
TGCGCCAGCAGCCAAGAGGTACTAGCGGGAGACTACGAGCAGTACTTC	CASSQEVLAGDYEQYF	TRBD2	TRBJ2-7	-	TRBV4-1
TGTGCCAGCAGTTATGGCAGGGCCAATCAGCCCCAGCATTTT	CASSYGRANQPQHF	-	TRBJ1-5	-	TRBV28
TGTGCCAGCAGTCCTCGGACAGGATGGGGCACTGAAGCTTTCTTT	CASSPRTGWGTEAFF	TRBD1	TRBJ1-1	few	TRBV6-1
TGCAGTGCTAGAGCCCAGTCGGGAAAAGAGACCCAGTACTTC	CSARAQSGKETQYF	-	TRBJ2-5	many	TRBV20-1